This record concerns one T cell receptor beta chain sequence. Its target is not known. The sample originates from a study of immune evolution from preneoplasia to lung adenocarcinoma. Across the study: HLA loss of heterozygosity: 7% AIS, under 19% MIA, about 30% ADC, none AAH.

CDR1 is MNHNS and CDR2 is SASEGT in the germline V gene. V dropped 6 bases and J dropped 6 bases, with 17 bases sitting between them. The CDR3 has 15 amino acids. Study outcomes and limitations: Compared with EGFR-mutant or double wild-type lesions, KRAS-mutant nodules were more clonal. Normal lung had highest clonality; later lesions appeared denser, more diverse. Top clone share appeared to fall from AAH through AIS, MIA, adenocarcinoma.

Repertoires were generated with immunoSEQ multiplex PCR, while TCRdb's copy carries only in-frame clones and drops some. The profile shows 20,000 to 30,000 clones, approximately 74% of them singletons. The origin of this receptor is a person aged 55 to 75 with invasive lung adenocarcinoma. Some clones in this sample may be carry-over from other donors' samples. Sequencing was carried out using FFPE invasive lung adenocarcinoma tissue. This chain connects TRBV6-1 to TRBJ2-2; D not certain. CDR3 loop: CASSTGPAFAGELFF. Written as DNA, the CDR3 is TGTGCCAGCAGCACCGGGCCGGCTTTTGCCGGGGAGCTGTTTTTT.